These 10 T cell receptor beta chains originate from one sample sequenced in a study of vaccination and CD4 T cells after COVID-19 (dated by TCRdb to between 2021 and 2024). Library preparation used PCR. The run used an Illumina iSeq 100. At the Johns Hopkins FTIC core, DNA from the cultured CD4+ T cells underwent TCR sequencing with the Oncomine TCR Beta short-read assay. The public reads were quality trimmed at Q25 with fastp and then assembled into clones with MiXCR by TCRdb, keeping productive beta chains. Here each entry gathers all rows of one CDR3 protein and keeps the most common genes and DNA. Across this sample there are about 4,500 distinct CDR3 sequences, with over 40% seen only once. The ten largest clones capture about 19% of the sample. Interpreted using the paper, the treatment or condition label stands for: approximately nine-day PBMC culture with coronavirus spike peptide pools or control peptides (ViraFEST assay).

These receptors are not linked to any known antigen. Sequencing was done on a sample of CD4+ T cells from blood, cultured in vitro. These TCRs come from a human donor who had recovered from COVID-19.

This chain connects TRBV6-1 to TRBJ2-3; no definite D call. V was trimmed by 7 bases and J by 1 base, leaving 12 bases between them. The CDR3 has 14 residues. The V gene's germline CDR1 is MNHNS and CDR2 SASEGT. The CDR3 sequence: CASTRWVGTDTQYF. The CDR3, as DNA: TGTGCCAGCACCAGATGGGTGGGCACAGATACGCAGTATTTT.

This clonotype was observed a handful of times. J is TRBJ2-3 and V is TRBV20-1; 9 bases match TRBD1. The germline gives CDR1 DFQATT, CDR2 SNEGSKA (reference sequence). Trimming took 2 bases from V and 11 from J; bases not matched to a gene: 14. The CDR3 extends over 15 amino acids. In nucleotides, the CDR3 is TGCAGTGCTAGACCCCCGGGACAGGGAGGTTTAAAGCAGTATTTT. Amino acids: CSARPPGQGGLKQYF.

The genes are TRBV6-8 and TRBJ1-3, with D perhaps matching TRBD1 (6 bases). CDR1 MNHGY and CDR2 SAAAGT come from the germline V gene. Trimming left V 7 bases short and J 0 bases short, with 13 bases between. This CDR3 is 15 amino acids long. The CDR3 nucleotides are TGTGCCAGCACCCGGGACACCAGCTCTGGAAACACCATATATTTT. It is translated as CASTRDTSSGNTIYF.

The chain recombines TRBV20-1 with TRBJ2-3, with no clear D. This CDR3 has 14 residues. V lost 0 bases to trimming and J lost 8 bases, with 15 bases between them. Germline loops: CDR1 DFQATT, CDR2 SNEGSKA (reference sequence). The CDR3 spells CSARDRSVGLTQYF. The CDR3 coding sequence is TGCAGTGCTAGAGATAGGTCGGTGGGTCTTACGCAGTATTTT.

The chain recombines TRBV7-2 with TRBJ2-3; D is undetermined. The CDR3 loop spans 14 amino acids. V was trimmed by 2 bases and J by 2 bases, leaving 8 bases between them. Germline V CDR1 and CDR2: SGHTA, FQGNSA. As DNA, the CDR3 is TGTGCCAGCAGCTTAATGACTTCCACAGATACGCAGTATTTT. Translated, it gives CASSLMTSTDTQYF.

This clonotype is large within its sample. This chain connects TRBV19 to TRBJ2-7; the D gene is possibly TRBD2 (6 bases). The V end lost 6 bases, the J end lost 4 bases, and 25 bases lay between the germline ends. This CDR3 spans 17 amino acids. Germline V CDR1 and CDR2: LNHDA, SQIVND (reference sequence). CDR3 coding DNA: TGTGCCAGTAGCAAACATATTCCCGGAGGGCCCAGATACGAGCAGTACTTC. Translated, it gives CASSKHIPGGPRYEQYF.

This chain links TRBV5-1 with TRBJ2-3; D is unclear. The CDR3 length is 15 residues. From germline, CDR1 is SGHRS and CDR2 YFSETQ. V was clipped by 1 base and J by 2 bases, with 11 bases between them. The CDR3 DNA is TGCGCCAGCAGCTTGACCGGACCGAACACAGATACGCAGTATTTT. Translated: CASSLTGPNTDTQYF. The full variable domain, with the rest looked up from reference TRBV5-1 and TRBJ2-3, is KAGVTQTPRYLIKTRGQQVTLSCSPISGHRSVSWYQQTPGQGLQFLFEYFSETQRNKGNFPGRFSGRQFSNSRSEMNVSTLELGDSALYLCASSLTGPNTDTQYFGPGTRLTVL.

The chain employs TRBV2 and TRBJ2-7; D not certain. Germline CDR1 and CDR2: SNHLY and FYNNEI. This CDR3 region has 12 residues. Trimming pared 4 bases from V and 3 bases from J, leaving 7 bases between. Here the CDR3 DNA reads TGTGCCAGCAGTGGTGGGGTCTACGAGCAGTACTTC. Translating it yields CASSGGVYEQYF.

This chain connects TRBV20-1 to TRBJ1-1; D is ambiguous. CDR3 length: 13 amino acids. Trimming cost V 0 bases and J 4 bases, with 9 bases left between them. The germline V gene has CDR1 DFQATT and CDR2 SNEGSKA (reference sequence). CDR3 nucleotides: TGCAGTGCTAGAGATTTTGGCTCCACTGAAGCTTTCTTT. It is translated as CSARDFGSTEAFF.

The chain has TRBV20-1 and TRBJ1-6, with TRBD1 identical over 9 bases. The CDR3 is made up of 14 amino acids. Germline V gives CDR1 DFQATT, CDR2 SNEGSKA (reference sequence). Trimming removed 1 base from V and 10 bases from J; junction bases left unmatched: 5. CDR3 DNA: TGCAGTGCTAGAGTCGGGACAGGGCGGTCACCCCTCCACTTT. Its translation is CSARVGTGRSPLHF.